This T cell receptor beta chain was observed in a study of OX40 agonist ivuxolimab in advanced cancers. Study information: Treatment received earlier with anti-PD-1, anti-PD-L1 or anti-CTLA-4 agents was allowed, and 40% had some.

The V gene's germline CDR1 is MNHEY and CDR2 SVGAGI. The trim removed 9 bases at V and 4 bases at J, leaving 7 bases unmatched. The CDR3 length is 15 residues. This table comes from immunoSEQ multiplex PCR, and its TCRdb copy is limited to in-frame clones, with some not included. The sample lists around 26,000 clones, around 85% occurring once. The sequencing here drew on CD4+ or CD8+ T cells sorted from blood, taken in a trial of the OX40 agonist ivuxolimab. The source of this sequence is an adult with an advanced solid tumor such as melanoma, head and neck, liver or kidney cancer. The chain employs TRBV6-5 and TRBJ1-6; 9 nucleotides line up with TRBD1. The CDR3 DNA reads TGTGCCAGTTATGACAGGGGGATATATAATTCACCCCTCCACTTT. This codes for CASYDRGIYNSPLHF.